The 32 T cell receptor beta chains below were found in one sample sequenced in a study of brain T cells in children with intractable seizures. This table comes from immunoSEQ multiplex PCR, and its TCRdb copy is limited to in-frame clones, with some not included. The profile shows tens of thousands of clones, approximately 94% of them singletons. Sequencing was performed on peripheral blood, taken at surgery. All receptors come from a boy in the first two years of life with tuberous sclerosis and intractable seizures.

V usage is TRBV7-9 and J usage is TRBJ2-1; 13 positions match TRBD2. CDR1 and CDR2 from the germline V gene are SEHNR and FQNEAQ (reference sequence). V gave up 9 bases and J gave up 4 bases; unmatched junction bases: 15. The CDR3 is made up of 18 amino acids. The CDR3 coding sequence is TGTGCCAGTAATGGACTAGCGGGAGTATTGAATTCTTACAATGAGCAGTTCTTC. This sequence encodes CASNGLAGVLNSYNEQFF.

The chain couples TRBV5-1 to TRBJ1-1, with 7 bases matching TRBD1. The junction had 6 bases not matched to a gene; V was cut back by 4 bases and J by 0 bases. This CDR3 is built from 15 residues. Germline lookup yields CDR1 SGHRS and CDR2 YFSETQ. CDR3 protein: CASSMDRLMNTEAFF. CDR3 coding DNA: TGCGCCAGCAGCATGGACAGGCTCATGAACACTGAAGCTTTCTTT.

The chain recombines TRBV6-2 or TRBV6-3 with TRBJ2-7; D remains ambiguous. The V gene's germline CDR1 is MNHEY and CDR2 SVGEGT. Trimming cost V 5 bases and J 0 bases, with 11 bases left between them. This CDR3 comprises 14 residues. The CDR3 loop reads CASSKDVRSYEQYF. The CDR3 coding sequence is TGTGCCAGCAGTAAAGACGTTCGCTCCTACGAGCAGTACTTC.

The rearrangement joins TRBV7-2 to TRBJ2-5, with D possibly TRBD1 on 6 matching bases. The length of the CDR3 is 14 residues. Germline-derived CDR1 and CDR2 are SGHTA and FQGNSA. The germline V and J ends were trimmed by 5 bases and 0 bases, with 10 bases remaining between them. CDR3 sequence: CASSAYRDQETQYF. As DNA, the CDR3 is TGTGCCAGCAGCGCTTACAGGGACCAAGAGACCCAGTACTTC.

The genes are TRBV27 and TRBJ2-7; 11 positions agree with TRBD1. The CDR3 loop spans 16 amino acids. V gave up 0 bases and J gave up 0 bases; unmatched junction bases: 1. Per the germline V gene, CDR1 is MNHEY and CDR2 is SMNVEV (reference sequence). The CDR3 DNA is TGTGCCAGCAGTTTATCGGGGACAGGGGGCTCCTACGAGCAGTACTTC. Its translation is CASSLSGTGGSYEQYF.

This sequence joins TRBV18 and TRBJ2-7; weak D call: TRBD1 (5 bases). The CDR3 totals 14 residues. Trimming left V 5 bases short and J 3 bases short, with 14 bases between. The germline gives CDR1 KGHSH, CDR2 LQKENI. CDR3 sequence: CASSLDTLNYEQYF. CDR3 bases: TGTGCCAGCTCATTGGACACCCTGAACTACGAGCAGTACTTC.

The chain has TRBV2 and TRBJ1-2; TRBD1 might be the D (5 bases). The length of the CDR3 is 13 residues. The germline V and J ends were trimmed by 6 bases and 4 bases, with 12 bases remaining between them. Germline V gives CDR1 SNHLY, CDR2 FYNNEI. CDR3 bases: TGTGCCAGCAGCTCGGGGCAAATCTATGGCTACACCTTC. Translated: CASSSGQIYGYTF.

The chain couples TRBV9 to TRBJ1-3; D unclear. V was trimmed by 0 bases and J by 7 bases, leaving 2 bases between them. The CDR3 consists of 11 residues. Germline V gene sequence: CDR1 SGDLS, CDR2 YYNGEE. The CDR3 nucleotides read TGTGCCAGCAGCGTAGACAACACCATATATTTT. Amino acids: CASSVDNTIYF. Looking up the rest from reference TRBV9 and TRBJ1-3 gives the full variable domain: DSGVTQTPKHLITATGQRVTLRCSPRSGDLSVYWYQQSLDQGLQFLIQYYNGEERAKGNILERFSAQQFPDLHSELNLSSLELGDSALYFCASSVDNTIYFGEGSWLTVV.

Points on this clone: The sample contains more than one DNA sequence encoding this CDR3. The chain couples TRBV5-1 to TRBJ2-7, with 8 bases matching TRBD2. Germline lookup yields CDR1 SGHRS and CDR2 YFSETQ. The CDR3 sequence is 13 residues long. The V gene end was trimmed by 4 bases and the J gene end by 4 bases; junction bases not matched to a gene: 4. As DNA, the CDR3 is TGCGCCAGCAGCAGTCCGGGGGGGTACGAGCAGTACTTC. It is translated as CASSSPGGYEQYF.

This chain connects TRBV5-1 to TRBJ1-2, with D maybe TRBD1 (6 bases). With 5 bases removed from V and 8 bases from J, the gap between germline ends came to 28 bases. The CDR3 contains 17 residues. Per germline, CDR1 SGHRS and CDR2 YFSETQ. CDR3 sequence: CASRFWGPGQPDKGYTF. The CDR3 DNA sequence: TGCGCCAGCAGGTTTTGGGGCCCCGGACAGCCAGATAAAGGCTACACCTTC.

Note on this clone: This same CDR3 is encoded by further DNA sequences in the sample. This chain joins TRBV6-1 and TRBJ2-7, with unresolved D. CDR1 MNHNS and CDR2 SASEGT come from the germline V gene. The CDR3 has 11 amino acids. V was cut by 0 bases and J by 3 bases, with 0 bases left in between. The chain's CDR3 is CASSEAYEQYF. The CDR3 coding sequence is TGTGCCAGCAGTGAAGCCTACGAGCAGTACTTC.

This clone has only a few counts. The chain combines TRBV27 with TRBJ1-3; TRBD1 might be the D (5 bases). The germline V gene encodes CDR1 MNHEY and CDR2 SMNVEV (reference sequence). The CDR3 is made up of 12 amino acids. The germline V and J ends were trimmed by 11 bases and 0 bases, with 8 bases remaining between them. This chain's CDR3 is CAPGDSGNTIYF. CDR3 DNA: TGTGCCCCGGGGGACTCTGGAAACACCATATATTTT.

Of note for this clone: The germline gene is not matched at one end of the junction; a read error may be the cause. The chain uses TRBV27 and TRBJ2-3, with 11 bases matching TRBD1. Germline CDR1 MNHEY, CDR2 SMNVEV (reference sequence). The CDR3 loop spans 16 amino acids. The CDR3, as DNA: TGTGCCAGCAGTTTATTAAGGACAGGGGGCACTGATACGCAGTATTTT. Its translation: CASSLLRTGGTDTQYF.

The chain uses TRBV4-1 and TRBJ2-3, with 15 nucleotides matching TRBD2. CDR1 MGHRA and CDR2 YSYEKL come from the germline V gene. V dropped 3 bases and J dropped 0; count of bases not matched to a gene: 13. This CDR3 has 21 residues. The CDR3 loop is CASSHRRPGLAGGSSTDTQYF. CDR3 bases: TGCGCCAGCAGCCATCGAAGGCCGGGACTAGCGGGGGGTTCTAGCACAGATACGCAGTATTTT.

V is TRBV7-8 and J is TRBJ1-1, with TRBD1 as a possible D gene (5 bases). Deletions cut 1 base from V and 1 base from J, with 19 bases between. This CDR3 has 18 residues. CDR1 and CDR2 (germline): SGHVS, FQNEAQ. This chain's CDR3 is CASSLGRTGVAWNTEAFF. For the CDR3, the DNA is TGTGCCAGCAGCTTAGGACGGACGGGGGTCGCGTGGAACACTGAAGCTTTCTTT.

This clone has just a few counts. The gene calls are TRBV19 and TRBJ2-7; D remains unclear. Trimming cost V 9 bases and J 2 bases, with 2 bases left between them. This CDR3 contains 9 residues. The germline V gene has CDR1 LNHDA and CDR2 SQIVND (reference sequence). CDR3 sequence (DNA): TGTGCCAGACCCTACGAGCAGTACTTC. Translation: CARPYEQYF.

This clone was seen only once. The CDR3 bases are TGTGCCAGCAGTCTGGAGGGCGACGAGCAGTACTTC. Amino acid sequence: CASSLEGDEQYF. The chain employs TRBV5-4 and TRBJ2-7; D is possibly TRBD2 (6 bases). This CDR3 has 12 amino acids. Trimming removed 5 bases from V and 5 bases from J, with 11 bases in between. Per germline, CDR1 SGHNT and CDR2 YYREEE (reference sequence).

This rearrangement joins TRBV6-2 or TRBV6-3 to TRBJ1-4; the match to TRBD1 covers 8 bases. V was pared by 5 bases and J by 7 bases, with 6 bases of the junction left unmatched. CDR1 and CDR2 from the germline V gene are MNHEY and SVGEGT. The CDR3 length is 14 residues. This chain's CDR3 is CASSHGQGAEKLFF. CDR3 nucleotide sequence: TGTGCCAGCAGTCACGGGCAGGGGGCTGAAAAACTGTTTTTT.

The table lists this clone with a count of one. The chain has TRBV19 and TRBJ1-2; 12 bases line up with TRBD1. The V and J ends lost 2 bases and 8 bases, in that order; junction bases with no gene match: 15. In germline, CDR1 is LNHDA, CDR2 SQIVND (reference sequence). The CDR3 totals 18 residues. The CDR3 nucleotides are TGTGCCAGTAGTATAATAGGGACAGGGGGCGCCCCGAGTAAGGGCTACACCTTC. Amino acids: CASSIIGTGGAPSKGYTF.

The chain uses TRBV18 and TRBJ2-1; 10 positions agree with TRBD2. Per the germline V gene, CDR1 is KGHSH and CDR2 is LQKENI. Trimming cost V 0 bases and J 5 bases; bases outside gene matches: 10. The CDR3 totals 18 residues. CDR3 in DNA: TGTGCCAGCTCACCACCGGAACGGGGACTAGCGATCCACAATGAGCAGTTCTTC. Translated: CASSPPERGLAIHNEQFF.

The rearrangement uses TRBV7-9 and TRBJ2-1, with TRBD1 as a possible D gene (5 bases). The CDR3 consists of 17 residues. Germline CDR1 is SEHNR and CDR2 is FQNEAQ (reference sequence). V shed 1 base and J shed 0 bases, with 13 bases lying between them. The CDR3 region has the DNA TGTGCCAGCAGCTTAGAGGGGTGGGCTCCCTCCTACAATGAGCAGTTCTTC. It yields the protein CASSLEGWAPSYNEQFF. Complete variable domain (other parts from reference TRBV7-9 and TRBJ2-1): DTGVSQNPRHKITKRGQNVTFRCDPISEHNRLYWYRQTLGQGPEFLTYFQNEAQLEKSRLLSDRFSAERPKGSFSTLEIQRTEQGDSAMYLCASSLEGWAPSYNEQFFGPGTRLTVL.

The rearrangement uses TRBV5-5 and TRBJ1-5; the match to TRBD1 covers 9 bases. The length of the CDR3 is 14 residues. Germline V lookup: CDR1 SGHKS, CDR2 YYEKEE (reference sequence). Trimming cost V 3 bases and J 6 bases; bases outside gene matches: 4. For the CDR3, the DNA is TGTGCCAGCAGCTGGACAGGGGTGGGTCAGCCCCAGCATTTT. This sequence encodes CASSWTGVGQPQHF.

The V call is TRBV18, the J call TRBJ2-1; 13 positions match TRBD2. J lost 3 bases, V lost 3 bases, and 8 bases had no gene match. Germline assignment: CDR1 KGHSH and CDR2 LQKENI. The CDR3 has 18 residues. This CDR3 is CASSPVGLAGDLYNEQFF. The CDR3, as DNA: TGTGCCAGCTCACCGGTAGGACTAGCGGGAGACCTCTACAATGAGCAGTTCTTC.

CDR3 coding DNA: TGCGCCAGCAGCGACCCAGCGGACCTGAACTCCTACAATGAGCAGTTCTTC. Translation gives CASSDPADLNSYNEQFF. This chain links TRBV4-1 with TRBJ2-1; TRBD2 is a possible D gene (5 bases). Germline assignment: CDR1 MGHRA and CDR2 YSYEKL. The CDR3 consists of 17 residues. Trimming took off 5 bases at V and 0 bases at J, with 17 bases between the two ends.

The table lists this clone with a few counts. As DNA, the CDR3 is TGTGCCAGCAGCTTTGGGCGCAGCGGGAGAGACGAGCAGTACTTC. Protein product: CASSFGRSGRDEQYF. The chain recombines TRBV7-9 with TRBJ2-7; TRBD2 matches 8 bases. V trimming: 3 bases; J trimming: 5 bases; junction bases outside the gene matches: 9. CDR1 is SEHNR and CDR2 is FQNEAQ in the germline V gene (reference sequence). This CDR3 is 15 amino acids long.

The V and J genes are TRBV19 and TRBJ2-7, with D hard to call. Trimming cost V 4 bases and J 6 bases, with 7 bases left between them. Germline assignment: CDR1 LNHDA and CDR2 SQIVND (reference sequence). The CDR3 is made up of 11 amino acids. CDR3 region: CASSKWGEQYF. CDR3 nucleotides: TGTGCCAGTAGTAAGTGGGGCGAGCAGTACTTC.

The chain uses TRBV7-2 and TRBJ1-3; perhaps TRBD1 as D (5 bases). The germline gives CDR1 SGHTA, CDR2 FQGNSA. This CDR3 has 17 residues. V lost 0 bases and J lost 2, with 14 bases in between. CDR3 loop: CASSLAPWTTTGNTIYF. The CDR3 DNA sequence: TGTGCCAGCAGCTTAGCCCCATGGACAACCACTGGAAACACCATATATTTT.

The chain employs TRBV10-3 and TRBJ2-7, with TRBD2 matching 14 bases. Germline CDR1 is ENHRY and CDR2 is SYGVKD. V shed 6 bases, J shed 4 bases, and the junction held 8 bases outside the gene matches. The CDR3 runs to 16 residues. The CDR3 region is CAISPGLAGVGYEQYF. The DNA of the CDR3 is TGTGCCATCAGCCCGGGACTAGCGGGAGTCGGTTACGAGCAGTACTTC.

This chain joins TRBV11-2 and TRBJ2-7; no definite D call. Trimming took 1 base from V and 4 from J, leaving 11 bases between them. The CDR3 loop spans 14 amino acids. Germline loops: CDR1 SGHAT, CDR2 FQNNGV. The CDR3 DNA is TGTGCCAGCAGCTTAGGTCCTCTCGGGTACGAGCAGTACTTC. Translating gives CASSLGPLGYEQYF.

The rearrangement uses TRBV12-3 or TRBV12-4 and TRBJ2-3; 10 bases match TRBD2. The CDR3 extends over 13 amino acids. The V gene end was trimmed by 5 bases and the J gene end by 13 bases; junction bases not matched to a gene: 9. The CDR3 loop reads CASSPKLAGVEYF. CDR3 sequence (DNA): TGTGCCAGCAGTCCTAAGCTAGCGGGGGTTGAGTATTTT.

The rearrangement uses TRBV3-1 (or the pseudogene TRBV3-2) and TRBJ2-1, with TRBD2 identical over 7 bases. V shed 0 bases, J shed 12 bases, and the junction held 11 bases outside the gene matches. Germline CDR1 and CDR2: LGHDT and YNNKEL (reference sequence). CDR3 length: 15 amino acids. The CDR3 protein is CASSQDLLARTGQFF. The CDR3, as DNA: TGTGCCAGCAGCCAAGATTTACTAGCGCGGACGGGGCAGTTCTTC.

The chain employs TRBV19 and TRBJ1-5; D might be TRBD1 (6 bases). CDR1 and CDR2 (germline): LNHDA, SQIVND (reference sequence). The V end was cut by 10 bases, the J end by 3 bases, with 13 bases between. The CDR3 runs 13 residues. The CDR3 spells CATNDRYNQPQHF. The CDR3 DNA reads TGTGCCACCAACGACAGGTACAATCAGCCCCAGCATTTT.